The 6 T cell receptor beta chains presented below share a single source sample, sequenced in a study of tumor-infiltrating lymphocytes in oesophageal squamous cell carcinoma. TCRdb re-called the PCR reads with MiXCR, one entry per CDR3 protein. Seen here are just over 15,000 distinct CDR3 sequences, roughly half observed once, and the top ten hold roughly two fifths. Sequencing used esophageal tumor tissue. The receptors originated from a female donor with esophageal squamous cell carcinoma.

Ten or more counts support this clonotype. The V call is TRBV4-1, the J call TRBJ2-7; the D gene is possibly TRBD2 (7 bases). CDR1 and CDR2 (germline): MGHRA, YSYEKL. CDR3 length: 15 amino acids. Trimming cost V 1 base and J 1 base, with 11 bases left between them. The CDR3 is CASSQAGGASYEQYF. The CDR3 region has the DNA TGCGCCAGCAGCCAAGCGGGGGGCGCTTCCTACGAGCAGTACTTC.

The CDR3 nucleotides read TGTGCCAGCAGCTTAAGTGTCAGGATGAACACTGAAGCTTTCTTT. This gives the protein CASSLSVRMNTEAFF. J is TRBJ1-1 and V is TRBV7-2; D is undetermined. V was pared by 2 bases and J by 0 bases, with 10 bases between. Germline CDR1 and CDR2: SGHTA and FQGNSA. This CDR3 is 15 amino acids long.

The V and J genes are TRBV6-1 and TRBJ1-1; D might be TRBD1 (6 bases). The CDR3 runs 14 residues. From germline, CDR1 is MNHNS and CDR2 SASEGT. Trimming stripped 6 bases from V and 1 base from J, with 12 bases between. CDR3 bases: TGTGCCAGCAGCTGGACAGCATCGAACACTGAAGCTTTCTTT. Amino acid sequence: CASSWTASNTEAFF.

This clonotype was seen repeatedly, ten times or more. The J gene is TRBJ2-5, the V gene TRBV12-3 or TRBV12-4; 8 nucleotides match TRBD2. This CDR3 has 16 residues. V was pared by 6 bases and J by 0 bases, with 9 bases of the junction left unmatched. CDR3 residues: CASSATSEGNQETQYF. Here the CDR3 DNA reads TGTGCCAGCAGCGCGACTAGCGAGGGCAACCAAGAGACCCAGTACTTC.

V is TRBV7-2 and J is TRBJ2-1, with 9 bases fitting TRBD2. This CDR3 has 15 amino acids. V shed 2 bases and J 8 bases; nucleotides not matched to a gene: 7. CDR1 and CDR2 (germline): SGHTA, FQGNSA. Here the CDR3 DNA reads TGTGCCAGCAGCTTACTTAGCGGGGGTTGGGATGAGCAGTTCTTC. Its protein is CASSLLSGGWDEQFF.

This clonotype was counted ten times or more. The chain is built from TRBV7-2 and TRBJ2-6; D is unclear. The germline gives CDR1 SGHTA, CDR2 FQGNSA. The length of the CDR3 is 15 residues. V was clipped by 1 base and J by 6 bases, with 10 bases between them. The CDR3 region is CASSLGLSVANVLTF. In DNA, the CDR3 is TGTGCCAGCAGCTTAGGGCTAAGTGTGGCCAACGTCCTGACTTTC.